Listed below are T cell receptor beta chains from one sample, sequenced in a study of blood T cell repertoires in COVID-19. The method was immunoSEQ multiplex PCR; TCRdb's version includes in-frame clones alone and lacks a portion of them. The sample lists 250,000 to 350,000 clones, over 80% occurring once. The sample comprised peripheral blood. The receptors shown here come from a woman in her forties or fifties with active or convalescent COVID-19. Both conserved end residues are part of each CDR3. The D gene is left open where the match is weak. Expanded clones get a size class; other rows say once, few or many, or leave the size out.

j_call clone_size d_call v_call cdr3_nt cdr3_aa
TRBJ2-7 - TRBD2 TRBV3-1/TRBV3-2 TGTGCCAGCAGCCAAAACGGGAGGGGGGTCGGGGAGCAGTACTTC CASSQNGRGVGEQYF
TRBJ2-5 once TRBD2 TRBV7-3 TGTGCCAGCAGCTTAAGTAGCGGGAGAGGAGAGACCCAGTACTTC CASSLSSGRGETQYF
TRBJ1-2 - - TRBV14 TGTGCCAGCAGCCAACCGGGTTATGGCTACACCTTC CASSQPGYGYTF
TRBJ2-3 - TRBD2 TRBV5-1 TGCGCCAGCAGCGAGACTAGCGGGGTCACAGATACGCAGTATTTT CASSETSGVTDTQYF
TRBJ2-7 - TRBD2 TRBV20-1 TGCAGTGCTAGTATTAGCGGGAGGGGTGAGCAGTACTTC CSASISGRGEQYF
TRBJ1-5 once - TRBV7-9 TGTGCCAGCAGCTTAGGCAGGTCGGATCAGCCCCAGCATTTT CASSLGRSDQPQHF
TRBJ1-5 - - TRBV2 TGTGCCAGCAGTGAAAGACAGGGCAATCAGCCCCAGCATTTT CASSERQGNQPQHF
TRBJ2-7 few - TRBV29-1 TGCAGCGTAAGAACAGGGATCTACGAGCAGTACTTC CSVRTGIYEQYF
TRBJ1-2 once - TRBV7-2 TGTGCCAGCAGCTTAGGCGGAATGAACTATGGCTACACCTTC CASSLGGMNYGYTF
TRBJ2-7 - - TRBV20-1 TGCAGTGCTAGTGGGGGGCACGAGCAGTACTTC CSASGGHEQYF
TRBJ1-4 - - TRBV28 TGTGCCAGCTGTCGCCTCCGGGGTAATGAAAAACTGTTTTTT CASCRLRGNEKLFF
TRBJ2-3 - - TRBV18 TGTGCCAGCTCGGATACAGGGCCCCACACAGATACGCAGTATTTT CASSDTGPHTDTQYF
TRBJ2-3 - TRBD1 TRBV5-8 TGTGCCAGCAGCTTGGCAAGGGACAGTCGGGGCACAGATACGCAGTATTTT CASSLARDSRGTDTQYF
TRBJ2-1 - TRBD2 TRBV7-3 TGTGCCAGCAGCTCGACTAGCGGGTCCTACAATGAGCAGTTCTTC CASSSTSGSYNEQFF
TRBJ2-1 - TRBD2 TRBV5-1 TGCGCCAGCAGCTTACTAGCGGGAGTTTCCTACAATGAGCAGTTCTTC CASSLLAGVSYNEQFF
TRBJ2-3 - TRBD2 TRBV7-3 TGTGCCAGCAGCTTAATGGGACTAGAAACAGATACGCAGTATTTT CASSLMGLETDTQYF
TRBJ1-2 - - TRBV12-5 TGTGCTAGTGGGCCAAACAGGGCGTCCGGCTACACCTTC CASGPNRASGYTF
TRBJ2-2 - - TRBV4-1 TGCGCCAGCAGCCAAGGAGCCCAGGGCGGCACCGGGGAGCTGTTTTTT CASSQGAQGGTGELFF
TRBJ2-3 - TRBD1 TRBV9 TGTGCCAGCAGCGTGACAGGGCTGAACACAGATACGCAGTATTTT CASSVTGLNTDTQYF
TRBJ1-1 once - TRBV2 TGTGCCAGCACTTTGGAGGTGAACACTGAAGCTTTCTTT CASTLEVNTEAFF
TRBJ2-3 - TRBD2 TRBV27 TGTGCCAGCAGTTTATCGGGACTAGCGGGAGGGCCAGATACGCAGTATTTT CASSLSGLAGGPDTQYF
TRBJ1-1 - - TRBV12-5 TGTGCTAGTGGTTTGGACGGTGAAGCTTTCTTT CASGLDGEAFF
TRBJ2-7 - TRBD2 TRBV7-2 TGTGCCAGCAGCAGAGGACTAGCGCCAACCTACGAGCAGTACTTC CASSRGLAPTYEQYF
TRBJ1-3 - - TRBV7-3 TGTGCCAGCAGTAGGGGCTCTGGAAACACCATATATTTT CASSRGSGNTIYF
TRBJ1-2 - - TRBV5-6 TGTGCCAGCAGCTTGGGAGACAGAGACAACTATGGCTACACCTTC CASSLGDRDNYGYTF
TRBJ2-1 - - TRBV7-2 TGTGCCAGCACCCCGACCCCATCCGGGGGTGAGCAGTTCTTC CASTPTPSGGEQFF
TRBJ2-2 few - TRBV10-3 TGTGCCATCAGCGGGCAGGGAAGAATCGGGGAGCTGTTTTTT CAISGQGRIGELFF
TRBJ1-2 - - TRBV3-1/TRBV3-2 TGTGCCAGCAGCTCCGGGACAAGATATGGCTACACCTTC CASSSGTRYGYTF
TRBJ1-5 - - TRBV19 TGTGCCAGTAGTGTAGGGGCCGACGGCAATCAGCCCCAGCATTTT CASSVGADGNQPQHF
TRBJ1-1 - - TRBV5-1 TGCGCCAGCAGCTTGAGGGGCCCTCGGGGGGTCATGAACACTGAAGCTTTCTTT CASSLRGPRGVMNTEAFF
TRBJ2-5 - TRBD2 TRBV4-2 TGTGCCAGCAGCCTCAAGGCTCGGGAGGGGGAGACCCAGTACTTC CASSLKAREGETQYF
TRBJ1-2 - TRBD1 TRBV27 TGTGCCAGCAGTCCACAGGGGGCTGGTGGCTACACCTTC CASSPQGAGGYTF
TRBJ2-5 - TRBD2 TRBV7-9 TGTGCCAGCAGCTTCGATAATAGCGGGTCCCAAGAGACCCAGTACTTC CASSFDNSGSQETQYF
TRBJ1-1 - TRBD1 TRBV5-4 TGTGCCAGCAGCTTCCCAGGGGGCAGGGTTGAAGCTTTCTTT CASSFPGGRVEAFF
TRBJ1-2 - - TRBV28 TGTGCCAGCAGTTGCCCTTGGTCGGGCTATGGCTACACCTTC CASSCPWSGYGYTF
TRBJ1-4 many TRBD1 TRBV30 TGTGCCTGGAGAAATGAAAGGACAGGGGGCCAGGGAAAACTGTTTTTT CAWRNERTGGQGKLFF
TRBJ1-2 many TRBD1 TRBV5-7 TGTGCCAGCAGCTTGGTTAGGACAGGGTCAGTCTTCTTCTATGGCTACACCTTC CASSLVRTGSVFFYGYTF
TRBJ2-7 - - TRBV5-1 TGCGCCAGCAGCTGGCTCCGGGACACCTACGAGCAGTACTTC CASSWLRDTYEQYF
TRBJ1-5 - - TRBV28 TGTGCCAGCGGCACAGGTTATCAGCCCCAGCATTTT CASGTGYQPQHF
TRBJ2-3 - TRBD2 TRBV28 TGTGCCAGCAGTACTCGGACTAGCGGGAGCGTGGATACGCAGTATTTT CASSTRTSGSVDTQYF
TRBJ1-2 - - TRBV3-1/TRBV3-2 TGTGCCAGCAGCCAATTGATCGGGGGAACAGGAGCCTATGGCTACACCTTC CASSQLIGGTGAYGYTF
TRBJ1-4 few - TRBV15 TGTGCCACCAGTCCGAACGGGGAGGCTGAAAAACTGTTTTTT CATSPNGEAEKLFF
TRBJ2-2 - - TRBV30 TGTGCCTGCCAGAGGGTGGGGAACACCGGGGAGCTGTTTTTT CACQRVGNTGELFF
TRBJ1-1 - - TRBV5-4 TGTGCCAGCAGCTTGGTTGGGGGCTACACTGAAGCTTTCTTT CASSLVGGYTEAFF
TRBJ1-5 - - TRBV28 TGTGCCAGCAGTTTAAGCCGAAATCAGCCCCAGCATTTT CASSLSRNQPQHF
TRBJ2-1 once TRBD2 TRBV27 TGTGCCAGCAGTAAGGGACTAGCCCCAAACAATGAGCAGTTCTTC CASSKGLAPNNEQFF
TRBJ2-3 - - TRBV9 TGTGCCAGCAGCGTTCTCTCGGGGGGCCTCCTAGATACGCAGTATTTT CASSVLSGGLLDTQYF
TRBJ2-3 - TRBD2 TRBV9 TGTGCCAGCAGCGCCGGGACTAGCGGGAGCACAGATACGCAGTATTTT CASSAGTSGSTDTQYF
TRBJ2-7 - TRBD2 TRBV6-5 TGTGCCAGCAGGGGTAGACTAGCGGGAGACAACGAGCAGTACTTC CASRGRLAGDNEQYF
TRBJ1-2 - - TRBV29-1 TGCAGCGTTGACCGAGCTAATGGCTACACCTTC CSVDRANGYTF
TRBJ2-3 - TRBD2 TRBV18 TGTGCCAGCTCAGCGGGACGAATCCTAGCGGGTAACACAGATACGCAGTATTTT CASSAGRILAGNTDTQYF